This entry lists 2 T cell receptor beta chains sequenced from one sample in a study of identical twins. Using its own MiXCR run on the 5' RACE reads, TCRdb lists one record per CDR3 protein. The sample includes 1,800,000 or so distinct CDR3 sequences, around 29% of them seen just once. Sequenced material: cord blood. Receptor source: a newborn girl in good health.

This clonotype turned up a few times. The gene calls are TRBV24-1 and TRBJ2-1; 9 nucleotides agree with TRBD2. Unmatched junction bases numbered 18, after V lost 5 bases and J lost 8 bases. CDR1 KGHDR and CDR2 SFDVKD come from the germline V gene. The CDR3 is made up of 18 amino acids. The CDR3 here is CATSGPSIAGAMVDEQFF. The DNA of the CDR3 is TGTGCCACCAGTGGCCCTTCAATAGCGGGGGCGATGGTGGATGAGCAGTTCTTC.

This clonotype showed up just a few times. The chain uses TRBV10-3 and TRBJ1-5, with D possibly TRBD1 on 5 matching bases. Per germline, CDR1 ENHRY and CDR2 SYGVKD. V was pared by 10 bases and J by 11 bases, with 15 bases between. The CDR3 contains 11 residues. CDR3 protein: CATQGVGAQHF. In DNA form, the CDR3 reads TGTGCCACTCAGGGCGTGGGGGCCCAGCATTTT.